This T cell receptor (beta chain) came from a study of regulatory T cells in long-lasting Graves disease. This clonotype was counted a single time. Time point reported: newly diagnosed GD, antithyroid drugs for less than 3 months. TCR sequences were obtained from RNA taken from PBMCs. Germline CDR1 and CDR2: MDHEN and SYDVKM. The CDR3 consists of 17 residues. V shed 4 bases and J shed 2 bases, with 21 bases lying between them. iRepertoire HTBI primers and Arm-PCR of CDR3 regions built TCR beta libraries. TCRdb recomputed calls from the multiplex PCR reads with MiXCR, one row per CDR3 protein. The sample gives roughly 420,000 distinct CDR3 sequences, around 17% of which show up once; around 10% is in the top ten. This sample also belongs to another study, concerning T cells in Graves' hyperthyroidism and ophthalmopathy.

This clonotype originated in a woman under 40 with Graves disease. The rearrangement uses TRBV28 and TRBJ2-7, with D perhaps TRBD1 or TRBD2 (6 bases each). The sample was peripheral blood mononuclear cells (PBMCs), taken at new diagnosis, from a patient treated with antithyroid drugs. CDR3 coding DNA: TGTGCCAGCAGTTCGCGCATCAGGGGAGGATTCCCCTACGAGCAGTACTTC. Translated: CASSSRIRGGFPYEQYF.